Detailed here is one TCR beta chain. Its target is not known. This sample is drawn from a study of T cell repertoires in cytomegalovirus infection. Looking at the study overall: Recently identified HLA-C-restricted CMV epitopes and well-studied HLA-B-restricted CMV epitopes were used by the study. CMV infection together with matching HLA type was indicated by public TCR beta signatures.

Each CDR3 protein is one row after TCRdb ran MiXCR on the reads. This repertoire shows 800,000 to 950,000 distinct CDR3 sequences, approximately 32% found once; its top ten account for roughly 12%. Study-level findings and limits: It was HLA-C-restricted CMV-specific TCR beta clonotypes that dominated the response ex vivo.

The germline V gene has CDR1 KGHSH and CDR2 LQKENI. V gave up 4 bases and J gave up 1 base; unmatched junction bases: 9. The CDR3 has 16 residues. The chain joins TRBV18 to TRBJ1-1, with 7 bases aligning to TRBD1. Sequences were derived from cultured CD8+ T cells from PBMCs, sampled from culture after CMV antigen stimulation. The TCR comes from a human donor in good health (CMV status not recorded). Some clones in this sample may be carry-over from other donors' samples. The CDR3 sequence is CASSQGPDRKNTEAFF. For the CDR3, the DNA is TGTGCCAGCTCACAGGGACCGGACAGGAAGAACACTGAAGCTTTCTTT.